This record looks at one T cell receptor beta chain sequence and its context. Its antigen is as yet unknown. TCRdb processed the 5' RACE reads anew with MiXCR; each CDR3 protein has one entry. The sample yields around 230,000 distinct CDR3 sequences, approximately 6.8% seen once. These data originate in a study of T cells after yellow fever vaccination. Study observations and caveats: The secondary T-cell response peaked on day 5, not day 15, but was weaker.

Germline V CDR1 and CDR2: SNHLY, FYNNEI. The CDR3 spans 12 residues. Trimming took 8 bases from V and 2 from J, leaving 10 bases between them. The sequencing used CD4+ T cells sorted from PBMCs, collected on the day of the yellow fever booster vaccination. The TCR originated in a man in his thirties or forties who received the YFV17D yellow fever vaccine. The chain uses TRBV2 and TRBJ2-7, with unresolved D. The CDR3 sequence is CASQTSPYEQYF. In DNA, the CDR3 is TGTGCCAGCCAAACTTCCCCCTACGAGCAGTACTTC.